These 12 T cell receptor beta chains were all obtained from the same sample, sequenced in a study of OX40 agonist ivuxolimab in advanced cancers. Clones were sequenced by immunoSEQ multiplex PCR, and TCRdb holds only the in-frame ones, with some missing. The sample has approximately 100,000 clones, 90% seen once. Here the sequenced sample was CD4+ or CD8+ T cells sorted from blood, taken in a trial of the OX40 agonist ivuxolimab. All receptors come from an adult with an advanced solid tumor such as melanoma, head and neck, liver or kidney cancer.

The genes are TRBV5-4 and TRBJ2-1; D remains ambiguous. Germline loops: CDR1 SGHNT, CDR2 YYREEE (reference sequence). V lost 2 bases, J lost 7 bases, and 4 bases lay in between. CDR3 length equals 11 residues. DNA for the CDR3: TGTGCCAGCAGCTTATGGAATGAGCAGTTCTTC. Its translation is CASSLWNEQFF.

V is TRBV2 and J is TRBJ2-2, with D possibly matching TRBD2 (5 bases). Trimming removed 6 bases from V and 5 bases from J, with 22 bases in between. CDR1 SNHLY and CDR2 FYNNEI come from the germline V gene. The CDR3 loop spans 17 amino acids. The CDR3 region is CASRERGPGDRTGELFF. Here the CDR3 DNA reads TGTGCCAGCAGGGAACGAGGACCCGGGGATCGGACCGGGGAGCTGTTTTTT.

CDR3 loop: CASRLGPTDTQYF. CDR3 DNA: TGTGCCAGCAGGTTGGGCCCCACAGATACGCAGTATTTT. The chain couples TRBV25-1 to TRBJ2-3; D uncertain. V gave up 6 bases and J gave up 2 bases, with 9 bases separating them. The germline CDR1 and CDR2 sequences are MGHDK and SYGVNS. The CDR3 runs to 13 residues. Based on the CDR3 plus reference TRBV25-1 and TRBJ2-3, the full variable domain is EADIYQTPRYLVIGTGKKITLECSQTMGHDKMYWYQQDPGMELHLIHYSYGVNSTEKGDLSSESTVSRIRTEHFPLTLESARPSHTSQYLCASRLGPTDTQYFGPGTRLTVL.

The chain carries TRBV5-4 and TRBJ1-4, with D possibly TRBD1 on 5 matching bases. Germline values: CDR1 SGHNT, CDR2 YYREEE (reference sequence). The CDR3 totals 16 residues. The V end was cut by 4 bases, the J end by 0 bases, with 13 bases between. CDR3 sequence: CASSTGSGATNEKLFF. For the CDR3, the DNA is TGTGCCAGCAGCACAGGTTCCGGGGCAACTAATGAAAAACTGTTTTTT.

The V call is TRBV7-9, the J call TRBJ1-3; the D is unclear. Deletions cut 0 bases from V and 4 bases from J, with 4 bases between. This CDR3 has 13 residues. The germline V gene encodes CDR1 SEHNR and CDR2 FQNEAQ (reference sequence). CDR3 sequence: CASSLAAGNTIYF. The CDR3 DNA reads TGTGCCAGCAGCTTAGCTGCGGGAAACACCATATATTTT.

The chain has TRBV2 and TRBJ1-1; D gene uncertain. Trimming pared 6 bases from V and 9 bases from J, leaving 17 bases between. This CDR3 spans 13 amino acids. Per the germline V gene, CDR1 is SNHLY and CDR2 is FYNNEI. The CDR3 loop is CASSDPRVEKAFF. In DNA form, the CDR3 reads TGTGCCAGCAGCGATCCCCGGGTCGAAAAAGCTTTCTTT.

The chain recombines TRBV29-1 with TRBJ1-2, with a tentative D call TRBD1 (6 bases). Germline-derived CDR1 and CDR2 are SQVTM and ANQGSEA. The CDR3 is 12 amino acids. The V gene lost 5 bases and the J gene lost 6 bases, with 13 bases spanning the gap. CDR3 sequence reads: CSVIAQGHGYTF. The CDR3 DNA sequence: TGCAGCGTTATTGCACAGGGCCATGGCTACACCTTC.

This clone was observed a single time. This chain uses TRBV12-2 with TRBJ2-4; the D call TRBD1 from the table was never checked on the DNA. TRBV12-2 is an annotated pseudogene. The CDR3 runs to 16 residues. The CDR3: CASRSPPQGQKNIQYF. The CDR3 nucleotides read TGTGCAAGTCGCTCCCCCCCCCAAGGACAGAAAAACATTCAGTACTTC.

The V gene is TRBV7-8, the J gene TRBJ2-7, with D unclear. V lost 5 bases to trimming and J lost 2 bases, with 7 bases between them. There are 12 residues in the CDR3. Germline CDR1 and CDR2: SGHVS and FQNEAQ. CDR3 amino acids: CASSLSTYEQYF. The CDR3 DNA is TGTGCCAGCAGCCTCAGCACCTACGAGCAGTACTTC.

This clone was picked up one time. The chain links TRBV19 to TRBJ1-3; D may be TRBD1 (5 bases). The CDR3 runs to 13 residues. Germline V gives CDR1 LNHDA, CDR2 SQIVND (reference sequence). Trimming took 4 bases from V and 5 from J, leaving 9 bases between them. This chain's CDR3 is CASSTDSRNTIYF. The DNA for the CDR3 is TGTGCCAGTAGTACTGACAGTCGAAACACCATATATTTT.

This chain uses TRBV19 with TRBJ1-5, with D hard to call. Germline CDR1 LNHDA, CDR2 SQIVND (reference sequence). The CDR3 has 14 amino acids. V shed 6 bases and J shed 3 bases, with 12 bases lying between them. CDR3 loop: CASRPRWVNQPQHF. The CDR3 region has the DNA TGTGCCAGTAGACCTAGGTGGGTCAATCAGCCCCAGCATTTT.

This chain joins TRBV19 and TRBJ2-5, with 9 bases fitting TRBD1. CDR3 length: 13 residues. CDR1 and CDR2 from the germline V gene are LNHDA and SQIVND (reference sequence). Unmatched junction bases numbered 3, after V lost 6 bases and J lost 4 bases. For the CDR3, the DNA is TGTGCCAGTAGGGGACAGGGAAGAGAGACCCAGTACTTC. This sequence encodes CASRGQGRETQYF.